These 2 T cell receptor beta chains share one sample of origin, sequenced in a study of radiotherapy plus CTLA-4 blockade in lung cancer. Libraries were prepared by immunoSEQ multiplex PCR; TCRdb keeps only in-frame clonotypes and omits some of them. Here the sample spans 85,000 to 95,000 clones, roughly 85% being singletons. The sample in question was peripheral blood, obtained from a patient treated with radiotherapy plus ipilimumab. These receptors were taken from a human donor with non-small cell lung cancer that progressed on radiotherapy plus ipilimumab.

CDR3 DNA sequence: TGTGCCACTCTCTCCGGGAGGAACACGTACGAGCAGTACTTC. Encoded protein: CATLSGRNTYEQYF. V is TRBV21-1 and J is TRBJ2-7; TRBD2, the table's D call, lacks a check against the DNA. TRBV21-1 is a recognized pseudogene. CDR3 length: 14 amino acids.

This clone was detected once. The chain uses TRBV5-1 and TRBJ1-1; 7 bases line up with TRBD1. Germline CDR1 SGHRS, CDR2 YFSETQ. The CDR3 extends over 14 amino acids. The V gene end was trimmed by 3 bases and the J gene end by 10 bases; junction bases not matched to a gene: 12. The CDR3 here is CASSSGPGQILAFF. The CDR3 DNA follows: TGCGCCAGCAGCTCTGGACCGGGACAGATTCTAGCTTTCTTT.